What follows describes a single T cell receptor beta chain. TCRdb keeps only in-frame clones here, not all; method: immunoSEQ multiplex PCR. Of more than 85,000 clones in the sample, 70% to 85% were seen once. This sample is part of a study of blood T cell repertoires in COVID-19. Study background: Acute-phase and convalescent COVID-19 samples originated in the United States, Italy and Spain. Sample material is recorded as cDNA or gDNA derived from T cells, B-cell-depleted T cells, or PBMCs.

Trimming stripped 4 bases from V and 3 bases from J, with 13 bases between. Germline CDR1 LGHDT, CDR2 YNNKEL (reference sequence). The CDR3 is 14 amino acids. Sequenced input: peripheral blood. The source is a man in his sixties with active or convalescent COVID-19. V is TRBV3-1 (or the pseudogene TRBV3-2) and J is TRBJ2-7, with a tentative D call TRBD2 (5 bases). The CDR3 region is CASSRPGIGYEQYF. CDR3 nucleotides: TGTGCCAGCAGCCGCCCGGGAATTGGCTACGAGCAGTACTTC.